This is a list of T cell receptor beta chains from one sample in a study of OX40 agonist ivuxolimab in advanced cancers. The protocol was immunoSEQ multiplex PCR, while the TCRdb copy is restricted to in-frame clones and leaves out a portion. The repertoire holds just over 90,000 clones, with under 95% as singletons. This specimen was CD4+ or CD8+ T cells sorted from blood, taken in a trial of the OX40 agonist ivuxolimab. Every receptor here comes from an adult with an advanced solid tumor such as melanoma, head and neck, liver or kidney cancer. CDR3s include the opening cysteine and the closing phenylalanine or tryptophan. D genes are given only for firm matches. Expanded clones are given a class, and other clones once, few, many or no size at all.

clone_size | j_call | d_call | v_call | cdr3_aa | cdr3_nt
- | TRBJ2-7 | - | TRBV9 | CASSVGGTRDYEQYF | TGTGCCAGCAGCGTAGGGGGGACACGGGACTACGAGCAGTACTTC
once | TRBJ1-2 | TRBD1 | TRBV29-1 | CSVTPGQLNYGYTF | TGCAGCGTTACCCCGGGACAGCTAAACTATGGCTACACCTTC
once | TRBJ2-3 | TRBD1 | TRBV5-5 | CASSLSRGRADTQYF | TGTGCCAGCAGCTTATCCAGGGGGCGGGCAGATACGCAGTATTTT
once | TRBJ1-6 | - | TRBV27 | CASSLRTGLSYNSPLHF | TGTGCCAGCAGTTTAAGGACGGGTTTATCCTATAATTCACCCCTCCACTTT
once | TRBJ2-3 | TRBD2 | TRBV6-5 | CASSISGSTDTQYF | TGTGCCAGCAGCATTAGCGGGAGCACAGATACGCAGTATTTT
- | TRBJ2-7 | - | TRBV19 | CASSIDIGGRYEQYF | TGTGCCAGTAGTATAGATATCGGGGGGCGATACGAGCAGTACTTC
once | TRBJ2-7 | - | TRBV10-1 | CASSESPGHRTYEQYF | TGCGCCAGCAGTGAGTCGCCGGGACACCGCACCTACGAGCAGTACTTC
- | TRBJ1-1 | - | TRBV5-1 | CASSFIGAMNTEAFF | TGCGCCAGCAGCTTTATAGGGGCAATGAACACTGAAGCTTTCTTT
once | TRBJ2-6 | - | TRBV21-1 | CASSKKTGGSSGANVLTF | TGTGCCAGCAGCAAAAAAACAGGGGGATCCTCTGGGGCCAACGTCCTGACTTTC
- | TRBJ1-5 | - | TRBV6-5 | CASSTREGNQPQHF | TGTGCCAGCAGTACCCGGGAGGGAAATCAGCCCCAGCATTTT
- | TRBJ2-1 | TRBD1 | TRBV27 | CASSPGTGGMGEQFF | TGTGCCAGCAGTCCGGGGACAGGGGGCATGGGTGAGCAGTTCTTC
once | TRBJ1-5 | TRBD1 | TRBV5-1 | CASSETGKSNQPQHF | TGCGCCAGCAGCGAGACAGGGAAGAGCAATCAGCCCCAGCATTTT
- | TRBJ2-6 | - | TRBV5-4 | CASSLIPSGANVLTF | TGTGCCAGCAGCTTGATACCCTCTGGGGCCAACGTCCTGACTTTC
- | TRBJ1-1 | - | TRBV19 | CASTPQRGSTEAFF | TGTGCCAGTACCCCTCAAAGGGGGAGCACTGAAGCTTTCTTT
- | TRBJ2-3 | - | TRBV19 | CASSMWDSVTDTQYF | TGTGCCAGTAGTATGTGGGACTCCGTCACAGATACGCAGTATTTT
- | TRBJ2-2 | - | TRBV6-1 | CASSEWSEENTGELFF | TGTGCCAGCAGTGAATGGTCAGAAGAGAACACCGGGGAGCTGTTTTTT
- | TRBJ1-1 | - | TRBV10-2 | CATDSIGTPGQAFF | TGCGCCACAGACAGCATTGGGACACCCGGGCAAGCTTTCTTT
- | TRBJ2-3 | - | TRBV10-1 | CASSDLRVTDTQYF | TGCGCCAGCAGTGACCTCAGGGTCACAGATACGCAGTATTTT
- | TRBJ1-2 | - | TRBV13 | CASSLGRSLGSNGYTF | TGTGCCAGCAGCTTAGGACGGTCGCTCGGCTCTAACGGCTACACCTTC
- | TRBJ2-7 | TRBD2 | TRBV11-2 | CASSLGIAGGSSYEQYF | TGTGCCAGCAGCTTAGGGATAGCGGGGGGGAGCTCCTACGAGCAGTACTTC
- | TRBJ2-7 | - | TRBV13 | CASSFLDYEQYF | TGTGCCAGCAGCTTCTTAGACTACGAGCAGTACTTC
- | TRBJ1-2 | TRBD1 | TRBV4-3 | CASSGGTGGFGYGYTF | TGCGCCAGCAGCGGGGGAACAGGGGGCTTTGGCTATGGCTACACCTTC
- | TRBJ2-3 | TRBD1 | TRBV28 | CASSLHPGTGEETDTQYF | TGTGCCAGCAGTTTACACCCGGGGACAGGGGAAGAAACAGATACGCAGTATTTT
once | TRBJ1-5 | - | TRBV6-1 | CASSERVVRQGIQPQHF | TGTGCCAGCAGTGAAAGGGTCGTAAGGCAGGGAATTCAGCCCCAGCATTTT